The rows below give T cell receptor beta chains drawn from one sample of a study of blood T cells in healthy people across ages. TCRdb re-analysed the 5' RACE reads in MiXCR, keeping a single row per CDR3 protein. The table has approximately 810,000 distinct CDR3 sequences, more than 25% seen once. The sequenced material came from blood. These receptors all stem from a woman at least 80 years old in good health. Each CDR3 is given with its conserved first and last residue. The D gene is left open where the match is weak. Some rows have no size entry. The others give once, few or many, or a class for an expanded clone.

TRBJ2-5 | - | TRBV28 | - | TGTGCCAGCAGTGAGGGGGGGCCTAGGGAGACCCAGTACTTC | CASSEGGPRETQYF
TRBJ2-3 | - | TRBV2 | - | TGTGCCAGCAGTGAGAGGCTAGTCGCAGATACGCAGTATTTT | CASSERLVADTQYF
TRBJ1-5 | TRBD1 | TRBV12-3/TRBV12-4 | few | TGTGCCAGCAGTTCTTCCGGGACAGGGACCTTTTTTGGCAATCAGCCCCAGCATTTT | CASSSSGTGTFFGNQPQHF
TRBJ2-1 | TRBD2 | TRBV28 | - | TGTGCCAGCACACCATCAGGCGGGGGATTAAATGAGCAGTTCTTC | CASTPSGGGLNEQFF
TRBJ2-3 | - | TRBV20-1 | many | TGCAGTGCTAGGACCCAAGCGGATACGCAGTATTTT | CSARTQADTQYF
TRBJ2-3 | - | TRBV4-2 | - | TGTGCCAGCAGCCAAGAGGCTAGCAGCTTCACAGATACGCAGTATTTT | CASSQEASSFTDTQYF
TRBJ1-6 | - | TRBV27 | - | TGTGCCAGCAGTTTGATCTGGGACTATAATTCACCCCTCCACTTT | CASSLIWDYNSPLHF
TRBJ1-6 | TRBD1 | TRBV2 | many | TGTGCCAGCAGTCTTAGACAGGGCCCCCTCCACTTT | CASSLRQGPLHF
TRBJ2-3 | TRBD2 | TRBV6-5 | many | TGTGCCAGCAGTTACGGAGCGGGGGGGTCCACAGATACGCAGTATTTT | CASSYGAGGSTDTQYF
TRBJ2-1 | - | TRBV28 | - | TGTGCCGGCAGTTTAAGCGGGCCCCCCAATGAGCAGTTCTTC | CAGSLSGPPNEQFF
TRBJ2-3 | - | TRBV4-1 | many | TGCGCCAGCAGCCAATTACATCACGGGTCAGATACGCAGTATTTT | CASSQLHHGSDTQYF
TRBJ1-2 | - | TRBV7-2 | few | TGTGCCAGCAGCTTAAGGGATAGAGGGTATGGCTACACCTTC | CASSLRDRGYGYTF
TRBJ1-6 | - | TRBV5-1 | - | TGCGCCAGCAGCTTGGTTGCAGGCTACAGTGAGGGTTCACCCCTCCACTTT | CASSLVAGYSEGSPLHF
TRBJ2-3 | TRBD1 | TRBV25-1 | many | TGTGCCAGCAGTGTCAGGACAGGGAGCACAGATACGCAGTATTTT | CASSVRTGSTDTQYF
TRBJ2-7 | - | TRBV30 | many | TGTGCCTGGAGTTTGATAGGGGCGTCCGAGCAGTACTTC | CAWSLIGASEQYF
TRBJ2-2 | TRBD1 | TRBV29-1 | many | TGCAGCGCCGGAGTGTCAGGGGGTACCGGGGAGCTGTTTTTT | CSAGVSGGTGELFF
TRBJ1-5 | - | TRBV27 | few | TGTGCCAGCAGTTTAGGGGCTTTGGGCAATCAGCCCCAGCATTTT | CASSLGALGNQPQHF
TRBJ2-5 | - | TRBV9 | - | TGTGCCAGCAGCGTAGGGGAAGAAGAGACCCAGTACTTC | CASSVGEEETQYF
TRBJ2-3 | - | TRBV7-9 | few | TGTGCCAGCAGCTTAGGGGCGCTAGGGACCACAGATACGCAGTATTTT | CASSLGALGTTDTQYF
TRBJ1-2 | - | TRBV11-2 | few | TGTGCCAGCAGCACCCTGACAGGCGCCGCTAACTATGGCTACACCTTC | CASSTLTGAANYGYTF
TRBJ2-3 | - | TRBV9 | few | TGTGCCAGCAGCGTAGGAGGGGTTGGCACAGATACGCAGTATTTT | CASSVGGVGTDTQYF
TRBJ2-7 | - | TRBV3-1 | - | TGTGCCAGCAGCTCCCCGGGGGAGCAGTACTTC | CASSSPGEQYF
TRBJ2-7 | TRBD2 | TRBV2 | many | TGTGCCAGCAGTAGACTAGCGGTGTCCTACGAGCAGTACTTC | CASSRLAVSYEQYF
TRBJ2-1 | TRBD1 | TRBV10-3 | many | TGTGCCATCAGTGAGAACGCAGGGGGCTCCTACAATGAGCAGTTCTTC | CAISENAGGSYNEQFF
TRBJ1-2 | TRBD1 | TRBV14 | - | TGTGCCAGCAGCCCAGGACAGGCTACCATCTATGGCTACACCTTC | CASSPGQATIYGYTF
TRBJ1-2 | TRBD1 | TRBV28 | many | TGTGCCAGCAGTTCCCCCGACAGGGACTTCTATGGCTACACCTTC | CASSSPDRDFYGYTF
TRBJ2-3 | - | TRBV11-2 | many | TGTGCCAGCAGCGTCATAAAGGGGCTTAGCACAGATACGCAGTATTTT | CASSVIKGLSTDTQYF
TRBJ1-2 | - | TRBV7-2 | few | TGTGCCAGCAGCTTAGTAGACCGCCCCACAGGGCAGCTACAAAACTATGGCTACACCTTC | CASSLVDRPTGQLQNYGYTF
TRBJ2-3 | TRBD1 | TRBV12-3/TRBV12-4 | - | TGTGCCAGCAGAGGACAGGGGGGCTTGGCAGATACGCAATATTTT | CASRGQGGLADTQYF